Listed below are T cell receptor beta chains from one sample, sequenced in a study of CD8 T cells in ankylosing spondylitis. TCRdb redid the calling of the 5' RACE reads with MiXCR, one entry per CDR3 protein. Counted here are about 320,000 distinct CDR3 sequences, around 10% occurring once; the ten biggest clones make up roughly 9%. Input material: blood, either unsorted or a sorted T cell fraction (not recorded which). The receptors were sampled from a female donor with ankylosing spondylitis or in good health (not recorded which). Both conserved end residues are part of each CDR3. A D gene is named only where the DNA matches it firmly. Not all rows give a size; the values are once, few, many and, for expanded clones, a class.

clone_size,d_call,cdr3_length,j_call,v_call,cdr3_aa,cdr3_nt
NA,TRBD2,19,TRBJ2-1,TRBV28,CASSFRGLAGMVSYNEQFF,TGTGCCAGCAGTTTTCGTGGACTAGCGGGAATGGTTTCCTACAATGAGCAGTTCTTC
many,TRBD1,16,TRBJ2-1,TRBV20-1,CSARDPDRGRGYEQFF,TGCAGTGCTAGAGATCCCGACAGGGGGCGCGGGTATGAGCAGTTCTTC
many,TRBD1,13,TRBJ1-1,TRBV5-1,CASSDRQGAEAFF,TGCGCCAGCAGCGACAGACAGGGGGCTGAAGCTTTCTTT
many,NA,15,TRBJ1-4,TRBV4-3,CASSPSGLTNEKLFF,TGCGCCAGCAGCCCCTCGGGACTTACTAATGAAAAACTGTTTTTT
NA,TRBD1,15,TRBJ2-2,TRBV11-3,CASSRDRGLPGELFF,TGTGCCAGCAGCCGGGACAGGGGGCTCCCCGGGGAGCTGTTTTTT
NA,NA,13,TRBJ2-5,TRBV7-3,CASSLTPGETQYF,TGTGCCAGCAGCTTAACGCCAGGAGAGACCCAGTACTTC
many,TRBD1,15,TRBJ1-1,TRBV6-1,CASRDKDRDVNEAFF,TGTGCCAGCAGAGATAAGGACAGGGATGTGAATGAAGCTTTCTTT
many,NA,17,TRBJ2-6,TRBV28,CASSPPGTFSGANVLTF,TGTGCCAGCAGTCCCCCGGGCACTTTCTCTGGGGCCAACGTCCTGACTTTC
few,NA,19,TRBJ1-5,TRBV7-8,CASSLGKKGPETFNQPQHF,TGTGCCAGCAGCTTAGGTAAAAAAGGGCCAGAAACTTTCAATCAGCCCCAGCATTTT
many,NA,12,TRBJ1-1,TRBV29-1,CSVAVGSGEAFF,TGCAGCGTGGCGGTCGGCAGCGGTGAAGCTTTCTTT
few,NA,11,TRBJ2-3,TRBV20-1,CSAAEFDTQYF,TGCAGTGCAGCCGAGTTCGATACGCAGTATTTT
NA,NA,13,TRBJ1-2,TRBV12-3/TRBV12-4,CASSPQLNYGDTF,TGTGCCAGCAGTCCACAGCTAAACTATGGCGACACCTTC
many,NA,18,TRBJ2-1,TRBV5-1,CASSPLGGTASSYNEQFF,TGCGCCAGCAGCCCCCTTGGGGGGACAGCGTCTTCCTACAATGAGCAGTTCTTC
few,TRBD1,16,TRBJ1-1,TRBV2,CASSLPGGGLYTEAFF,TGTGCCAGCAGCCTCCCAGGGGGCGGATTATATACTGAAGCTTTCTTT
many,TRBD1,12,TRBJ2-3,TRBV5-8,CASTRGRDTQYF,TGTGCCAGCACAAGGGGGCGCGATACGCAGTATTTT
many,NA,16,TRBJ2-3,TRBV24-1,CATSDLRSGSTDTQYF,TGTGCCACCAGTGATTTGAGGAGCGGCAGCACAGATACGCAGTATTTT